These T cell receptor beta chains were read from a single sample in a study of T cells in Graves' hyperthyroidism and ophthalmopathy. Each CDR3 protein is one row after TCRdb ran MiXCR on the multiplex PCR reads. The table has around 760,000 distinct CDR3 sequences, about a third seen once. Sequencing was done on a sample of blood. The receptors were sampled from a middle-aged woman with Graves' hyperthyroidism. The CDR3 runs from the conserved cysteine through the conserved F or W. Each record gives: clone size, V gene, J gene, D gene, CDR3 protein, CDR3 DNA. The D gene is left open where the match is weak. Size values are once, few and many counts, or a class for expanded clones, and some rows have none.

>few|TRBV4-1|TRBJ2-5|TRBD2
CASSQETSGGVETQYF
TGCGCCAGCAGCCAAGAGACTAGCGGGGGTGTCGAGACCCAGTACTTC
>few|TRBV29-1|TRBJ2-5|.
CSVDDGGQETQYF
TGCAGCGTTGACGACGGGGGCCAAGAGACCCAGTACTTC
>many|TRBV29-1|TRBJ1-5|.
CSVERRINQPQHF
TGCAGCGTTGAAAGACGGATTAATCAGCCCCAGCATTTT
>few|TRBV9|TRBJ1-3|.
CASRPSGRGNTIYF
TGTGCCAGCAGACCCTCGGGACGGGGAAACACCATATATTTT
>.|TRBV7-2|TRBJ2-6|.
CASSPDRAGGANVLTF
TGTGCCAGCAGTCCAGACAGGGCGGGAGGGGCCAACGTCCTGACTTTC
>few|TRBV13|TRBJ2-7|TRBD1
CASSSLTGGSDEQYF
TGTGCCAGCAGCTCCCTGACAGGGGGCTCGGACGAGCAGTACTTC
>few|TRBV5-1|TRBJ2-2|TRBD2
CASTPTQAGASGTGELFF
TGCGCCAGCACGCCCACCCAGGCGGGAGCTTCGGGCACCGGGGAGCTGTTTTTT
>.|TRBV29-1|TRBJ2-7|.
CSVDDGAREQYF
TGCAGCGTTGACGACGGGGCAAGAGAGCAGTACTTC
>.|TRBV5-4|TRBJ2-7|TRBD2
CASSLTSAYTGEQYF
TGTGCCAGCAGCTTGACTAGCGCGTACACCGGGGAGCAGTACTTC
>.|TRBV7-2|TRBJ2-7|TRBD1
CASSSGTGGWSEQYF
TGTGCCAGCAGTTCCGGGACAGGGGGGTGGAGCGAGCAGTACTTC
>many|TRBV9|TRBJ1-2|.
CASASYGYTF
TGTGCCAGCGCCAGCTATGGCTACACCTTC
>.|TRBV6-2/TRBV6-3|TRBJ2-7|TRBD1
CASSFFPGQGSDEQYF
TGTGCCAGCAGTTTCTTCCCGGGACAGGGATCTGACGAGCAGTACTTC
>once|TRBV10-3|TRBJ1-1|.
CASKTGSVTEAFF
TGTGCCAGCAAGACGGGGTCGGTCACTGAAGCTTTCTTT
>.|TRBV7-2|TRBJ2-7|.
CASSSRTNSYEQYF
TGTGCCAGCAGCTCCCGGACTAACTCCTACGAGCAGTACTTC
>.|TRBV7-8|TRBJ2-5|TRBD2
CASADGLAAETQYF
TGTGCCAGCGCCGATGGACTAGCGGCGGAGACCCAGTACTTC
>many|TRBV10-3|TRBJ1-1|.
CAISEGTEAFF
TGTGCCATCAGTGAGGGCACTGAAGCTTTCTTT
>.|TRBV4-1|TRBJ1-2|.
CASSQDPIPGGYTF
TGCGCCAGCAGCCAAGATCCAATTCCGGGGGGCTACACCTTC
>.|TRBV29-1|TRBJ1-2|TRBD1
CSAAAGGESYTF
TGCAGCGCCGCCGCAGGGGGTGAGAGCTACACCTTC
>many|TRBV7-9|TRBJ2-5|.
CASSLQETYQETQYF
TGTGCCAGCAGCTTACAGGAGACGTACCAAGAGACCCAGTACTTC
>.|TRBV12-3/TRBV12-4|TRBJ1-2|.
CASSSGNNYGYTF
TGTGCCAGCAGTTCCGGGAATAACTATGGCTACACCTTC
>many|TRBV24-1|TRBJ1-5|.
CATSDFKGNLHF
TGTGCCACCAGTGATTTCAAGGGGAATCTGCATTTT
>.|TRBV7-2|TRBJ1-2|.
CASSSQGRYGYTF
TGTGCCAGCAGCTCGCAGGGGAGGTATGGCTACACCTTC
>.|TRBV24-1|TRBJ1-6|.
CATSSGGADSPLHF
TGTGCCACCAGTTCGGGGGGCGCGGATTCACCCCTCCACTTT
>.|TRBV2|TRBJ1-1|TRBD1
CASSVDRDLNTEAFF
TGTGCCAGCAGTGTAGACAGGGACCTGAACACTGAAGCTTTCTTT
>.|TRBV7-9|TRBJ1-1|.
CASSLVRGRRNTEAFF
TGTGCCAGCAGCCTCGTACGGGGCAGGAGGAACACTGAAGCTTTCTTT
>.|TRBV10-3|TRBJ2-3|TRBD2
CAVSRPSGVTDTQYF
TGTGCCGTCAGTAGACCTAGCGGGGTCACAGATACGCAGTATTTT
>few|TRBV6-1|TRBJ1-2|TRBD1
CASRPGRGLGAYGYTF
TGTGCCAGCAGACCGGGCAGGGGGCTTGGCGCCTATGGCTACACCTTC
>.|TRBV29-1|TRBJ2-7|.
CSVERGWLNEQYF
TGCAGCGTTGAACGGGGGTGGCTCAATGAGCAGTACTTC
>once|TRBV6-5|TRBJ1-6|.
CASSYSWLETLHF
TGTGCCAGCAGTTACTCATGGCTAGAGACCCTCCACTTT
>.|TRBV7-9|TRBJ2-7|.
CASSLGFDGPWSYEQYF
TGTGCCAGCAGCTTAGGATTCGATGGCCCGTGGTCCTACGAGCAGTACTTC
>.|TRBV5-6|TRBJ2-7|.
CASSWMTGSYEQYF
TGTGCCAGCAGCTGGATGACAGGATCCTACGAGCAGTACTTC
>.|TRBV29-1|TRBJ1-1|.
CSSSGGGEAFF
TGCAGCTCCTCCGGGGGCGGCGAAGCTTTCTTT
>few|TRBV9|TRBJ1-2|TRBD1
CASHHGPRQGAKGYTF
TGTGCCAGCCATCACGGACCCCGGCAGGGGGCGAAGGGCTACACCTTC
>.|TRBV20-1|TRBJ2-1|.
CSVDRPNEQFF
TGCAGCGTTGACAGGCCCAATGAGCAGTTCTTC
>.|TRBV20-1|TRBJ2-7|.
CSARDRRLANYEQYF
TGCAGTGCTAGAGATAGGAGGCTAGCGAACTACGAGCAGTACTTC
>.|TRBV20-1|TRBJ2-7|.
CSARDSGSGPYEQYF
TGCAGTGCTAGAGATTCGGGGAGTGGACCCTACGAGCAGTACTTC
>few|TRBV6-6|TRBJ2-2|.
CASSTDGPGELFF
TGTGCCAGCAGTACCGATGGACCCGGGGAGCTGTTTTTT
>many|TRBV7-9|TRBJ1-2|.
CASSWGGGYTF
TGTGCCAGCAGCTGGGGAGGTGGCTACACCTTC
>.|TRBV2|TRBJ2-7|TRBD1
CASSLKRDRGLHEQYF
TGTGCCAGCAGTCTGAAACGGGACAGGGGATTGCACGAGCAGTACTTC
>many|TRBV4-3|TRBJ2-6|.
CASSQVEAGANVLTF
TGCGCCAGCAGCCAAGTCGAGGCCGGGGCCAACGTCCTGACTTTC
>.|TRBV19|TRBJ1-5|TRBD1
CASSMTGEGQPQHF
TGTGCCAGTAGTATGACAGGGGAAGGGCAGCCCCAGCATTTT
>.|TRBV12-3/TRBV12-4|TRBJ1-5|TRBD1
CASSEDRANQPQHF
TGTGCCAGCAGTGAGGACAGGGCGAATCAGCCCCAGCATTTT
>many|TRBV6-5|TRBJ2-5|.
CASSYMGGQGTQYF
TGTGCCAGCAGTTACATGGGGGGGCAGGGGACCCAGTACTTC
>many|TRBV20-1|TRBJ1-1|.
CSARLDTEAFF
TGCAGTGCTAGGTTAGACACTGAAGCTTTCTTT
>.|TRBV10-3|TRBJ1-1|.
CASSAYPDRNTEAFF
TGTGCCAGCAGTGCCTACCCGGACAGGAACACTGAAGCTTTCTTT
>many|TRBV19|TRBJ1-4|.
CASTSSTEKLFF
TGTGCCAGTACCTCCTCGACGGAAAAACTGTTTTTT
>many|TRBV7-8|TRBJ2-7|.
CASSLRSSGGGEQYF
TGTGCCAGCAGCTTAAGGTCTTCCGGAGGAGGCGAGCAGTACTTC
>few|TRBV7-9|TRBJ2-5|TRBD1
CASSLGWTGGLGEETQYF
TGTGCCAGCAGCTTAGGATGGACAGGGGGCTTGGGAGAGGAGACCCAGTACTTC
>.|TRBV7-2|TRBJ1-2|.
CASSLSSRANYGYTF
TGTGCCAGCAGCTTATCGTCCCGGGCTAACTATGGCTACACCTTC
>.|TRBV12-3/TRBV12-4|TRBJ2-2|.
CASSLPPANTGELFF
TGTGCCAGCAGTTTACCCCCGGCGAACACCGGGGAGCTGTTTTTT
>many|TRBV7-2|TRBJ1-6|TRBD1
CASSLGQDRPYFF
TGTGCCAGCAGCTTAGGGCAGGACAGGCCCTATTTCTTC
>few|TRBV6-2/TRBV6-3|TRBJ1-1|.
CASSQASNTEAFF
TGTGCCAGCAGCCAGGCCTCGAACACTGAAGCTTTCTTT